This TCR beta chain was documented in a study of T cell responses to AZD1222 COVID-19 vaccine. TCRdb's copy holds only in-frame clones and misses some; the assay was immunoSEQ multiplex PCR. The sample yields some 170,000 clones, about 87% seen once. Germline V gene data show CDR1 as LNHDA and CDR2 as SQIVND (reference sequence). V trimming: 5 bases; J trimming: 1 base; junction bases outside the gene matches: 3. CDR3 size: 15 residues. Whole-study results and caveats: Among the donors, most were white British and more were female, and clonal diversity was possibly underestimated. Seropositive at baseline were only 5 or 6 AZD1222 recipients. Spike-specific TCR breadth and depth were elevated following two AZD1222 doses.

The sample holds one count of this clone. Antigen unknown. The source of this sequence is an adult who received the MenACWY meningococcal vaccine as a control. Sequencing used peripheral blood, obtained 28 days after the second dose of the MenACWY control vaccine. V usage is TRBV19 and J usage is TRBJ1-5; 9 nucleotides align to TRBD1. In DNA form, the CDR3 reads TGTGCCAGTAGTGGGGACAGGGCCAGCAATCAGCCCCAGCATTTT. This translates into CASSGDRASNQPQHF. Full variable domain (outside the CDR3, taken from reference TRBV19 and TRBJ1-5): DGGITQSPKYLFRKEGQNVTLSCEQNLNHDAMYWYRQDPGQGLRLIYYSQIVNDFQKGDIAEGYSVSREKKESFPLTVTSAQKNPTAFYLCASSGDRASNQPQHFGDGTRLSIL.